This T cell receptor beta chain appears in the sequencing data of a study of T cell responses to AZD1222 COVID-19 vaccine. Repertoires were generated with immunoSEQ multiplex PCR, while TCRdb's copy carries only in-frame clones and drops some. Of about 140,000 clones listed, more than 80% are singletons. Germline CDR1 reads LNHDA; CDR2 reads SQIVND (reference sequence). The CDR3 has 13 residues. The germline V and J ends were trimmed by 1 base and 6 bases, with 6 bases remaining between them. Findings and limits, study-wide: Repertoire sampling happened only post peak T cell response. Baseline antibody screening turned up just 6 or 7 seropositive AZD1222 recipients. Following two doses of AZD1222, Spike-specific TCR breadth and depth rose. Dominant at 160-218 and 743-854, vaccine-associated CD4 TCRs also spanned spike.

Notes on this clone: Its antigen is not identified.

This sequence joins TRBV19 and TRBJ2-2; the D call may be TRBD1 or TRBD2 (5 bases each). The sequence came from an adult who received the MenACWY meningococcal vaccine as a control. This specimen consisted of peripheral blood, obtained 28 days after the second dose of the MenACWY control vaccine. The DNA for the CDR3 is TGTGCCAGTAGTATAGGGGACGCCGGGGAGCTGTTTTTT. Amino acids: CASSIGDAGELFF.